Listed here is a single T cell receptor (beta chain). TCRdb's copy holds only in-frame clones and misses some; the assay was immunoSEQ multiplex PCR. The sample gives 63,000 or so clones, roughly 96% of which show up once; roughly 0.033% is in the top ten. This specimen comes from a study of shared T cell receptors in the human thymus. The ends were cut back, 1 base at V and 5 bases at J, with 11 bases in the middle. There are 14 residues in the CDR3. Germline V gene sequence: CDR1 SEHNR, CDR2 FQNEAQ (reference sequence). Material for sequencing was thymocytes. This receptor was obtained from a human donor. This chain connects TRBV7-9 to TRBJ2-5, with a tentative D call TRBD1 (5 bases). The CDR3 region is CASSLVFWGETQYF. The CDR3 bases are TGTGCCAGCAGCTTAGTCTTTTGGGGCGAGACCCAGTACTTC.